This record covers a single T cell receptor beta chain. The antigen remains unidentified. Sequencing used immunoSEQ multiplex PCR; TCRdb keeps in-frame clones, though not all of them. The sample holds roughly 330,000 clones; about 90% are singletons and the top ten take 5% to 6.5%. This sample stems from a study of Ad26.COV2.S vaccination and SARS-CoV-2 variants. The wider study: The vaccine Ad26.COV2.S was put into the muscle once, or twice with 56 days between.

Study observations and caveats: Spike-specific responses of CD8+ and CD4+ T cells were reported to display substantial breadth after vaccination. Possible underestimation of total T cell responses by the TCR breadth and depth analyses was noted.

The treatment here: around 19 received Ad26.COV2.S at low or high dose, single or two shots; 5 received placebo; per-sample allocation not given. At day 63 after the first vaccine or placebo injection, samples were drawn. This CDR3 comprises 13 residues. Trimming shortened V by 4 bases and J by 3 bases, and 10 bases separated the two germline ends. Germline V gene data show CDR1 as MGHRA and CDR2 as YSYEKL. The material was peripheral blood, obtained in a trial of Ad26.COV2.S vaccine versus placebo. The chain carries TRBV4-1 and TRBJ2-7, with no clear D. This receptor was taken from a person between 18 and 65 years old who received the Ad26.COV2.S COVID-19 vaccine or a placebo. The CDR3 loop reads CASSLGLRYEQYV. The CDR3, as DNA: TGCGCCAGCAGCCTCGGTCTACGCTACGAGCAGTACGTC.